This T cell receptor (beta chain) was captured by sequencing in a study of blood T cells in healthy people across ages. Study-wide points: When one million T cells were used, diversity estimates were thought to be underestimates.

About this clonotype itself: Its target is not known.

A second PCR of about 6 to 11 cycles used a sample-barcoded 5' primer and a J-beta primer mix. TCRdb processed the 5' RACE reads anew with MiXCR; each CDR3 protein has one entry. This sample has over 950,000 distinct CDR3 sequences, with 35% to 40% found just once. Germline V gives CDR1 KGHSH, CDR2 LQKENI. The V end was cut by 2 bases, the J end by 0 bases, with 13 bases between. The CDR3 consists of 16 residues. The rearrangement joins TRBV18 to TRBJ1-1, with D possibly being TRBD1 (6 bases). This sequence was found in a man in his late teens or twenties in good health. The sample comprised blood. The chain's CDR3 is CASSPSDSTMNTEAFF. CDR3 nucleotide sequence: TGTGCCAGCTCACCATCGGACAGCACCATGAACACTGAAGCTTTCTTT.